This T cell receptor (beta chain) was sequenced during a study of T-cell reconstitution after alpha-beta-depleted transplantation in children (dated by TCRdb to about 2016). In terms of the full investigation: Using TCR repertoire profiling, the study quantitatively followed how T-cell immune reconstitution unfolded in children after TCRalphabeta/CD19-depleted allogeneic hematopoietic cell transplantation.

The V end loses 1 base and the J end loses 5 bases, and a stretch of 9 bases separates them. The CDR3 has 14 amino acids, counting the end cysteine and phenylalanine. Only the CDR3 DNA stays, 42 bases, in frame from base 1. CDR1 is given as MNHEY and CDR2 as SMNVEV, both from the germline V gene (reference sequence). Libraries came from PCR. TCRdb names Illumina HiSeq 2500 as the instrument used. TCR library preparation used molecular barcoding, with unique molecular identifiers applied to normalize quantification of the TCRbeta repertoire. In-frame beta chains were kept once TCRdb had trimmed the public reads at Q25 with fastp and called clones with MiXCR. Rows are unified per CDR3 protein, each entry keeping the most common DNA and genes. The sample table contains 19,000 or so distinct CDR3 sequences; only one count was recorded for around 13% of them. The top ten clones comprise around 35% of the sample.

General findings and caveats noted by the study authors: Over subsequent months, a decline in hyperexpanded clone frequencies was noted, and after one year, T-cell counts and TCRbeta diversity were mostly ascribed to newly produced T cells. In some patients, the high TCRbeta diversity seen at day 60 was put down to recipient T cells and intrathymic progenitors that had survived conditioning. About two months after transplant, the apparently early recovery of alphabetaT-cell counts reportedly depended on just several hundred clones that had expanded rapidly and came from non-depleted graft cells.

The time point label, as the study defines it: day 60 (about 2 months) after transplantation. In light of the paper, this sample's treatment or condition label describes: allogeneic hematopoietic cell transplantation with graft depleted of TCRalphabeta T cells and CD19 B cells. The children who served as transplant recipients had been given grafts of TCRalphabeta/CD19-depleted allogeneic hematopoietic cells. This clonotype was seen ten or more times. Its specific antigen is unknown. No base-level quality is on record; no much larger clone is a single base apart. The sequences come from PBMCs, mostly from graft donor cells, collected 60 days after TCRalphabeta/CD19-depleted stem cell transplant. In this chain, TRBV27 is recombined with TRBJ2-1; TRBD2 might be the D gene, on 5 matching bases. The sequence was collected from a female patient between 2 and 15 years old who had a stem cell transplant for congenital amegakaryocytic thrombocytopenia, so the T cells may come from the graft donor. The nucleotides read TGTGCCAGCAGTTTATGGGTCGGGAACAATGAGCAGTTCTTC. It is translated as CASSLWVGNNEQFF.